Sequencing of this T cell receptor (beta chain) was carried out in a study of blood T cell repertoires in COVID-19. At the level of the study: The study drew acute and convalescent COVID-19 samples from the United States, Italy and Spain.

Germline V gives CDR1 LNHNV, CDR2 YYDKDF (reference sequence). The CDR3 length is 14 residues. V was cut by 5 bases and J by 11 bases, with 19 bases left in between. Profiled with immunoSEQ multiplex PCR; TCRdb holds only in-frame clones, not every one. The data hold roughly 230,000 clones, with almost 90% observed a single time. This clone was seen once. The chain joins TRBV15 to TRBJ1-5; D may be TRBD1 (5 bases). The TCR originated in a woman in her fifties or sixties with COVID-19, enrolled during active disease. The sample consisted of peripheral blood. The CDR3 reads CATSGNKGPWAQHF. CDR3 nucleotide sequence: TGTGCCACCAGCGGGAACAAGGGGCCTTGGGCCCAGCATTTT. The full variable domain, in which reference TRBV15 and TRBJ1-5 provide the parts outside the CDR3, is DAMVIQNPRYQVTQFGKPVTLSCSQTLNHNVMYWYQQKSSQAPKLLFHYYDKDFNNEADTPDNFQSRRPNTSFCFLDIRSPGLGDTAMYLCATSGNKGPWAQHFGDGTRLSIL.